These T cell receptor beta chains were read from a single sample in a study of T-cell memory formation after mild COVID-19. In TCRdb, the 5' RACE reads were re-called with MiXCR into one record per CDR3 protein. Of 190,000 or so distinct CDR3 sequences in the sample, over 9.5% are singletons; the top ten hold less than 4%. The sample comprised PBMCs or a T cell subset sorted from them (not recorded which). The receptors here all came from a young man who had mild COVID-19 (a few samples of this study predate the infection). Cell type and time point are not known. Each CDR3 is given with its conserved first and last residue. Fields, in order: CDR3 protein, CDR3 DNA, D gene, J gene, V gene, clone size. D genes are given only for firm matches. Only part of the rows carry a size: once, few, many, or a class if the clone is expanded.

cdr3_aa: CASSREGTATVVGQYF
cdr3_nt: TGCGCCAGCAGCCGAGAAGGGACCGCGACGGTTGTGGGGCAGTACTTC
d_call: NA
j_call: TRBJ2-7
v_call: TRBV4-1
clone_size: NA

cdr3_aa: CASSSFAGGPDTQYF
cdr3_nt: TGTGCCAGCAGTTCCTTTGCGGGGGGGCCGGATACGCAGTATTTT
d_call: TRBD2
j_call: TRBJ2-3
v_call: TRBV27
clone_size: NA

cdr3_aa: CASSVKVLPGMELFF
cdr3_nt: TGTGCCAGCAGTGTAAAAGTTCTTCCGGGGATGGAGCTGTTTTTT
d_call: NA
j_call: TRBJ2-2
v_call: TRBV27
clone_size: NA

cdr3_aa: CASSKELSSYNEQFF
cdr3_nt: TGTGCCAGCAGTAAGGAGTTGAGCTCCTACAATGAGCAGTTCTTC
d_call: NA
j_call: TRBJ2-1
v_call: TRBV6-6
clone_size: NA

cdr3_aa: CSLRRGNYGYTF
cdr3_nt: TGCAGTTTAAGACGGGGAAACTATGGCTACACCTTC
d_call: NA
j_call: TRBJ1-2
v_call: TRBV20-1
clone_size: few

cdr3_aa: CSAGQATDTQYF
cdr3_nt: TGCAGCGCCGGACAGGCCACAGATACGCAGTATTTT
d_call: TRBD1
j_call: TRBJ2-3
v_call: TRBV29-1
clone_size: few

cdr3_aa: CASSFQGEQFF
cdr3_nt: TGTGCCAGCAGCTTCCAAGGGGAGCAGTTCTTC
d_call: NA
j_call: TRBJ2-1
v_call: TRBV11-2
clone_size: few

cdr3_aa: CSAYGGLKNTGELFF
cdr3_nt: TGCAGTGCTTACGGGGGCCTCAAGAACACCGGGGAGCTGTTTTTT
d_call: NA
j_call: TRBJ2-2
v_call: TRBV20-1
clone_size: NA

cdr3_aa: CASSLGFGTDTQYF
cdr3_nt: TGTGCTAGCAGCTTAGGGTTTGGCACAGATACGCAGTATTTT
d_call: NA
j_call: TRBJ2-3
v_call: TRBV7-7
clone_size: few

cdr3_aa: CATSDQSNQPQHF
cdr3_nt: TGTGCCACCAGTGACCAAAGCAATCAGCCCCAGCATTTT
d_call: NA
j_call: TRBJ1-5
v_call: TRBV24-1
clone_size: NA

cdr3_aa: CASSPGVMAGWRGVQETQYF
cdr3_nt: TGTGCCAGCAGCCCCGGAGTGATGGCGGGGTGGCGGGGTGTCCAAGAGACCCAGTACTTC
d_call: NA
j_call: TRBJ2-5
v_call: TRBV11-2
clone_size: few

cdr3_aa: CASSLGTSGEAGEQFF
cdr3_nt: TGCGCCAGCAGCCTGGGGACTAGCGGGGAGGCAGGTGAGCAGTTCTTC
d_call: TRBD2
j_call: TRBJ2-1
v_call: TRBV5-1
clone_size: many

cdr3_aa: CASSLLGGYTF
cdr3_nt: TGTGCCAGCAGTTTATTAGGTGGCTACACCTTC
d_call: NA
j_call: TRBJ1-2
v_call: TRBV12-3/TRBV12-4
clone_size: NA

cdr3_aa: CASSPGGDEKLFF
cdr3_nt: TGCGCCAGCAGCCCCGGGGGAGATGAAAAACTGTTTTTT
d_call: NA
j_call: TRBJ1-4
v_call: TRBV5-1
clone_size: few

cdr3_aa: CASSGASRGATGELFF
cdr3_nt: TGTGCCAGCAGCGGGGCGAGTCGGGGGGCCACCGGGGAGCTGTTTTTT
d_call: NA
j_call: TRBJ2-2
v_call: TRBV11-3
clone_size: few

cdr3_aa: CASSYSSELAGEQFF
cdr3_nt: TGTGCCAGCAGTTACTCTAGCGAGCTTGCGGGTGAGCAGTTCTTC
d_call: NA
j_call: TRBJ2-1
v_call: TRBV12-3/TRBV12-4
clone_size: many

cdr3_aa: CASSQEAGGVTQYF
cdr3_nt: TGCGCCAGCAGCCAAGAGGCCGGAGGGGTTACGCAGTATTTT
d_call: NA
j_call: TRBJ2-3
v_call: TRBV4-3
clone_size: NA

cdr3_aa: CASPGQRSSGNTIYF
cdr3_nt: TGTGCGTCACCGGGACAGCGAAGCTCTGGAAACACCATATATTTT
d_call: TRBD1
j_call: TRBJ1-3
v_call: TRBV7-9
clone_size: NA

cdr3_aa: CASSPEPFPNEQFF
cdr3_nt: TGTGCCAGCAGTCCAGAGCCCTTCCCCAATGAGCAGTTCTTC
d_call: NA
j_call: TRBJ2-1
v_call: TRBV7-9
clone_size: NA

cdr3_aa: CAISEWIPGQGTNEQFF
cdr3_nt: TGTGCCATCAGTGAGTGGATTCCGGGACAGGGGACCAATGAGCAGTTCTTC
d_call: TRBD1
j_call: TRBJ2-1
v_call: TRBV10-3
clone_size: many

cdr3_aa: CASSYRGQGEKLFF
cdr3_nt: TGTGCCAGCAGTTATAGGGGGCAGGGTGAAAAACTGTTTTTT
d_call: TRBD1
j_call: TRBJ1-4
v_call: TRBV27
clone_size: NA

cdr3_aa: CASSDGNQETQYF
cdr3_nt: TGCGCCAGCAGTGATGGAAACCAAGAGACCCAGTACTTC
d_call: NA
j_call: TRBJ2-5
v_call: TRBV10-1
clone_size: many

cdr3_aa: CSARDRRGYTF
cdr3_nt: TGCAGTGCCCGGGACAGGCGAGGCTACACCTTC
d_call: TRBD1
j_call: TRBJ1-2
v_call: TRBV20-1
clone_size: NA

cdr3_aa: CASSHTGDEQFF
cdr3_nt: TGTGCCAGCAGTCATACAGGGGATGAGCAGTTCTTC
d_call: TRBD1
j_call: TRBJ2-1
v_call: TRBV7-9
clone_size: NA

cdr3_aa: CASSRLADNEQFF
cdr3_nt: TGTGCCAGCAGCCGGCTAGCGGACAATGAGCAGTTCTTC
d_call: TRBD2
j_call: TRBJ2-1
v_call: TRBV7-6
clone_size: few

cdr3_aa: CAISGTGDTGELFF
cdr3_nt: TGTGCCATCTCCGGGACAGGGGACACCGGGGAGCTGTTTTTT
d_call: TRBD1
j_call: TRBJ2-2
v_call: TRBV10-3
clone_size: NA

cdr3_aa: CASGVFTDTQYF
cdr3_nt: TGTGCCAGCGGGGTATTTACAGATACGCAGTATTTT
d_call: NA
j_call: TRBJ2-3
v_call: TRBV12-3/TRBV12-4
clone_size: many

cdr3_aa: CASSYHITGELFF
cdr3_nt: TGTGCCAGCAGTTACCACATCACCGGGGAGCTGTTTTTT
d_call: NA
j_call: TRBJ2-2
v_call: TRBV6-6
clone_size: NA

cdr3_aa: CASSGSSPSRETQYF
cdr3_nt: TGCGCCAGCAGCGGGAGTAGCCCCAGTCGAGAGACCCAGTACTTC
d_call: NA
j_call: TRBJ2-5
v_call: TRBV5-1
clone_size: few

cdr3_aa: CSARDGLAGGPWTQYF
cdr3_nt: TGCAGTGCTAGAGATGGCCTAGCGGGGGGACCATGGACCCAGTACTTC
d_call: TRBD2
j_call: TRBJ2-5
v_call: TRBV20-1
clone_size: NA

cdr3_aa: CASSLELGQYSGNTIYF
cdr3_nt: TGCGCCAGCAGCCTAGAACTCGGACAGTACTCTGGAAACACCATATATTTT
d_call: NA
j_call: TRBJ1-3
v_call: TRBV4-1
clone_size: few

cdr3_aa: CSARDHRGSAEAFF
cdr3_nt: TGCAGTGCTAGAGATCACAGGGGCTCCGCTGAAGCTTTCTTT
d_call: TRBD1
j_call: TRBJ1-1
v_call: TRBV20-1
clone_size: few

cdr3_aa: CASSQVEATEAFF
cdr3_nt: TGTGCCAGCAGCCAAGTCGAGGCGACTGAAGCTTTCTTT
d_call: NA
j_call: TRBJ1-1
v_call: TRBV3-1
clone_size: few

cdr3_aa: CASSQDFGTPAGYGYTF
cdr3_nt: TGCGCCAGCAGCCAAGATTTTGGGACACCGGCTGGCTATGGCTACACCTTC
d_call: NA
j_call: TRBJ1-2
v_call: TRBV4-1
clone_size: NA

cdr3_aa: CASSQRRGDTDTQYF
cdr3_nt: TGTGCCAGCAGCCAACGGCGGGGGGACACAGATACGCAGTATTTT
d_call: TRBD2
j_call: TRBJ2-3
v_call: TRBV6-5
clone_size: NA

cdr3_aa: CATSDTDRGRGETQYF
cdr3_nt: TGTGCCACCAGTGACACGGACAGGGGGCGCGGGGAGACCCAGTACTTC
d_call: TRBD1
j_call: TRBJ2-5
v_call: TRBV24-1
clone_size: few

cdr3_aa: CASSKSPDGYTF
cdr3_nt: TGTGCCAGCAGCAAATCCCCCGATGGCTACACCTTC
d_call: NA
j_call: TRBJ1-2
v_call: TRBV21-1
clone_size: NA

cdr3_aa: CASSLDPNSYNEQFF
cdr3_nt: TGTGCCAGCAGCTTAGACCCGAACTCCTACAATGAGCAGTTCTTC
d_call: NA
j_call: TRBJ2-1
v_call: TRBV11-2
clone_size: many

cdr3_aa: CASSPRQGEDTQYF
cdr3_nt: TGTGCCAGCAGCCCCCGACAGGGGGAGGATACGCAGTATTTT
d_call: TRBD1
j_call: TRBJ2-3
v_call: TRBV9
clone_size: NA

cdr3_aa: CSVVERPGTEAFF
cdr3_nt: TGCAGCGTTGTCGAACGACCGGGAACTGAAGCTTTCTTT
d_call: NA
j_call: TRBJ1-1
v_call: TRBV29-1
clone_size: NA

cdr3_aa: CASRTGTVGDYGYTF
cdr3_nt: TGCGCCAGCAGGACCGGGACGGTGGGGGACTATGGCTACACCTTC
d_call: NA
j_call: TRBJ1-2
v_call: TRBV5-1
clone_size: many

cdr3_aa: CASSSGQWAYSNQPQHF
cdr3_nt: TGTGCCAGCAGTTCGGGACAGTGGGCCTATAGCAATCAGCCCCAGCATTTT
d_call: TRBD1
j_call: TRBJ1-5
v_call: TRBV12-3/TRBV12-4
clone_size: NA

cdr3_aa: CASSYDPNTGAFF
cdr3_nt: TGTGCCAGCAGCTATGACCCAAACACTGGAGCTTTCTTT
d_call: NA
j_call: TRBJ1-1
v_call: TRBV5-4
clone_size: few

cdr3_aa: CASSPRAVSNQPQHF
cdr3_nt: TGTGCCAGCTCACCACGGGCAGTTAGCAATCAGCCCCAGCATTTT
d_call: NA
j_call: TRBJ1-5
v_call: TRBV18
clone_size: NA

cdr3_aa: CASSLYGGADEQFF
cdr3_nt: TGCGCCAGCAGCTTGTATGGGGGGGCCGATGAGCAGTTCTTC
d_call: NA
j_call: TRBJ2-1
v_call: TRBV5-1
clone_size: NA

cdr3_aa: CASSLVGADTQYF
cdr3_nt: TGTGCCAGCAGCTTAGTGGGGGCAGATACGCAGTATTTT
d_call: NA
j_call: TRBJ2-3
v_call: TRBV7-9
clone_size: many

cdr3_aa: CASSYSGQGTQPQHF
cdr3_nt: TGTGCCAGCAGTTACTCGGGACAGGGGACGCAGCCCCAGCATTTT
d_call: TRBD1
j_call: TRBJ1-5
v_call: TRBV6-5
clone_size: few

cdr3_aa: CASRGIRNRAGEAFF
cdr3_nt: TGTGCCAGCAGGGGGATCAGGAACCGGGCCGGTGAAGCTTTCTTT
d_call: NA
j_call: TRBJ1-1
v_call: TRBV7-3
clone_size: few

cdr3_aa: CASSSPGRSYGYTF
cdr3_nt: TGTGCCAGCAGCTCCCCCGGCAGAAGCTATGGCTACACCTTC
d_call: NA
j_call: TRBJ1-2
v_call: TRBV11-2
clone_size: few

cdr3_aa: CASSRTPVGGQETQYF
cdr3_nt: TGCGCCAGCAGCCGGACCCCGGTCGGGGGCCAAGAGACCCAGTACTTC
d_call: NA
j_call: TRBJ2-5
v_call: TRBV5-1
clone_size: few

cdr3_aa: CASNPWMSTDTQYF
cdr3_nt: TGTGCCAGCAATCCCTGGATGAGCACAGATACGCAGTATTTT
d_call: NA
j_call: TRBJ2-3
v_call: TRBV2
clone_size: NA

cdr3_aa: CASSSVASTDTQYF
cdr3_nt: TGTGCCAGCAGTTCAGTCGCTAGCACAGATACGCAGTATTTT
d_call: NA
j_call: TRBJ2-3
v_call: TRBV6-2/TRBV6-3
clone_size: few

cdr3_aa: CASTQGQNNEQFF
cdr3_nt: TGCGCCAGCACCCAGGGACAGAACAATGAGCAGTTCTTC
d_call: TRBD1
j_call: TRBJ2-1
v_call: TRBV5-1
clone_size: many

cdr3_aa: CASSENPGTGTQYF
cdr3_nt: TGTGCCAGCAGTGAAAACCCGGGGACAGGGACCCAGTACTTC
d_call: TRBD1
j_call: TRBJ2-5
v_call: TRBV2
clone_size: few

cdr3_aa: CASSRDRGRGETQYF
cdr3_nt: TGTGCCAGCAGCCGGGACAGGGGAAGAGGAGAGACCCAGTACTTC
d_call: TRBD1
j_call: TRBJ2-5
v_call: TRBV7-2
clone_size: few

cdr3_aa: CASSLVLAGASTDTQYF
cdr3_nt: TGTGCCAGCAGCTTAGTACTAGCGGGGGCCAGCACAGATACGCAGTATTTT
d_call: TRBD2
j_call: TRBJ2-3
v_call: TRBV7-2
clone_size: few

cdr3_aa: CASSQVTGNEQFF
cdr3_nt: TGTGCCAGCAGCCAAGTCACAGGTAATGAGCAGTTCTTC
d_call: NA
j_call: TRBJ2-1
v_call: TRBV3-1
clone_size: NA